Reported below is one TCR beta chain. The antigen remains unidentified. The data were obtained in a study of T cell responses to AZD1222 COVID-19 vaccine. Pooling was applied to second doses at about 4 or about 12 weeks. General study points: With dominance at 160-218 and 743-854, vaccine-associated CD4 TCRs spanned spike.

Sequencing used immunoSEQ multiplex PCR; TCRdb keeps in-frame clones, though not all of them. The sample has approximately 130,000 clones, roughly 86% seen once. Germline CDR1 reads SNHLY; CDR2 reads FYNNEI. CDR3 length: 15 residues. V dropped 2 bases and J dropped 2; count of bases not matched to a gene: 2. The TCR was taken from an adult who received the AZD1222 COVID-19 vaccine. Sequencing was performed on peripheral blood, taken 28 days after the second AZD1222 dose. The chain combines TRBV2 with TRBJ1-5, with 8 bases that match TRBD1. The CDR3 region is CASSEQGARNQPQHF. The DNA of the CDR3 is TGTGCCAGCAGTGAACAGGGGGCCCGCAATCAGCCCCAGCATTTT.